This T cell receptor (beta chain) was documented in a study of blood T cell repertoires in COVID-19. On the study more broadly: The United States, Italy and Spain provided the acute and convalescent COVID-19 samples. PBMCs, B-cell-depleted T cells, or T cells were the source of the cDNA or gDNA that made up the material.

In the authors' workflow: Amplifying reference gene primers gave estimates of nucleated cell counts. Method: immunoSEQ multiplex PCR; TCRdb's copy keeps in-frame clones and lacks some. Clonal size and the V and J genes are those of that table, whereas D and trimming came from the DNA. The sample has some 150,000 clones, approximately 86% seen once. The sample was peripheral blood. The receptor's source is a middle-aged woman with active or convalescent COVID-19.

The CDR3 sequence is CATSTYQGGELFF. Here the CDR3 DNA reads TGTGCCACCAGTACTTACCAGGGCGGGGAGCTGTTTTTT. The V and J genes are TRBV24-1 and TRBJ2-2; TRBD1 might be the D (5 bases). Trimming stripped 6 bases from V and 7 bases from J, with 11 bases between. The CDR3 totals 13 residues. Germline V gene data show CDR1 as KGHDR and CDR2 as SFDVKD.